This T cell receptor (beta chain) was profiled in a study of naive and memory T cell subsets. The table lists this clonotype with many counts. Its antigen is currently unknown. The study's findings and limits: TCR transcript changes with activation or differentiation may affect this RNA method.

A UMI-containing oligonucleotide was joined by 3' ligation to the TCR cDNA template. Whole-blood samples were 2 to 3 ml of peripheral blood from healthy adult volunteers. Input was about 1 to 1,100 ng of DNase-treated total RNA without cell sorting. Amplification of ligated cDNA took four PCR rounds with SP2 and nested alpha and beta constant primers. Blood and skin TCR RNA was reverse transcribed with alpha and beta constant primers. TCRdb reanalysed the 5' RACE reads using MiXCR and keeps one entry per CDR3 protein. The sample holds around 56,000 distinct CDR3 sequences; around 8% are singletons and the top ten take approximately 10%. Germline V gives CDR1 SEHNR, CDR2 FQNEAQ (reference sequence). The ends were cut back, 1 base at V and 5 bases at J, with 8 bases in the middle. The CDR3 loop spans 14 amino acids.

The TCR comes from a female donor in good health. The chain joins TRBV7-9 to TRBJ1-4; D call uncertain. The CDR3 sequence: CASSLGSGNEKLFF. CDR3 DNA: TGTGCCAGCAGCTTAGGGAGCGGGAATGAAAAACTGTTTTTT.